The TCR beta chain described here comes from a study of blood T cell repertoires in COVID-19. The repertoire was sequenced with immunoSEQ multiplex PCR; TCRdb's copy has only in-frame clones and lacks some. The table shows about 360,000 clones, with 65% to 90% occurring only once. Trimming took 0 bases from V and 8 from J; bases not matched to a gene: 6. The CDR3 spans 16 residues. The germline V gene encodes CDR1 SGHDT and CDR2 YYEEEE. The specimen sequenced was peripheral blood. This sequence originates from a woman in her sixties with COVID-19, enrolled during active disease. The rearrangement uses TRBV5-6 and TRBJ1-4; TRBD1 matches 11 bases. The CDR3 DNA reads TGTGCCAGCAGCTTGGGGACAGGGGGCTATAAGGAAAAACTGTTTTTT. As protein: CASSLGTGGYKEKLFF.